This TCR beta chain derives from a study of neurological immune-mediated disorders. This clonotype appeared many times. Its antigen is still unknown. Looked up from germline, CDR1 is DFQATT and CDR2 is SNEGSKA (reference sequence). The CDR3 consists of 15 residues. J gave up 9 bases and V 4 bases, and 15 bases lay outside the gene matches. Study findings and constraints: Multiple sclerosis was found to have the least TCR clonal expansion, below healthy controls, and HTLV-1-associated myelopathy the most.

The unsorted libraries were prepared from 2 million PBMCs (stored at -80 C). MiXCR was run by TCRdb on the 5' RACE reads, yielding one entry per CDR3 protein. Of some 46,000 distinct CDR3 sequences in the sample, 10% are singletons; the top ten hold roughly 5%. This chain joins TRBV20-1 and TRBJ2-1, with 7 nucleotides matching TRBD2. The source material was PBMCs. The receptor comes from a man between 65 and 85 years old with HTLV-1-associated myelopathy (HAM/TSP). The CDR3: CSAMGARGRALEQFF. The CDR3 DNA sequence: TGCAGTGCTATGGGAGCACGGGGGAGGGCCCTTGAGCAGTTCTTC.